This is a list of T cell receptor beta chains from one sample in a study of blood T cell repertoires in COVID-19. The protocol was immunoSEQ multiplex PCR, while the TCRdb copy is restricted to in-frame clones and leaves out a portion. The data contain roughly 280,000 clones, around 90% of them seen just once; the ten biggest clones take up roughly 2.2%. Sequencing input: peripheral blood. These receptors all stem from a woman aged 50 to 60 who had recovered from COVID-19. The CDR3 runs from the conserved cysteine through the conserved F or W. Fields, in order: clone size, CDR3 length, J gene, V gene, D gene, CDR3 DNA, CDR3 protein. D genes are given only for firm matches. A row's size may be missing; if present it is once, few, many or a size class.

once	12	TRBJ2-3	TRBV7-8	.	TGTGCCAGCAACGCACTCACAGATACGCAGTATTTT	CASNALTDTQYF
.	14	TRBJ2-5	TRBV21-1	.	TGTGCCAGCAGCAAAGTCCCCGAGAAAGAGACCCAGTACTTC	CASSKVPEKETQYF
.	14	TRBJ1-5	TRBV30	TRBD1	TGTGCCTGGAGTCTCGGACAGGGTCTACAGCCCCAGCATTTT	CAWSLGQGLQPQHF
.	14	TRBJ2-3	TRBV28	.	TGTGCCAGCAGTTGGGATGCAGGGGAAGATACGCAGTATTTT	CASSWDAGEDTQYF
.	14	TRBJ2-3	TRBV11-1	.	TGTGCCAGCAGCTTCCCGGGACAACTGCGAACGCAGTATTTT	CASSFPGQLRTQYF
few	16	TRBJ1-1	TRBV6-2/TRBV6-3	.	TGTGCCAGCAGTTACTCCCAGACCGGGGGGAACACTGAAGCTTTCTTT	CASSYSQTGGNTEAFF
.	15	TRBJ2-3	TRBV11-2	TRBD1	TGTGCCAGCAGCTTAATAAGAGGGGGCAAGAATACGCAGTATTTT	CASSLIRGGKNTQYF
.	13	TRBJ2-2	TRBV5-1	.	TGCGCCAGCAGCACAGTAAACACCGGGGAGCTGTTTTTT	CASSTVNTGELFF
.	15	TRBJ2-1	TRBV6-6	.	TGTGCCAGCAGTTACCCCCGGGGATCCTACAATGAGCAGTTCTTC	CASSYPRGSYNEQFF
.	12	TRBJ2-1	TRBV24-1	.	TGTGCCACCAGTGATTCTGGTCGGGAGCAGTTCTTC	CATSDSGREQFF
.	17	TRBJ2-3	TRBV13	TRBD2	TGTGCCAGCAGCCGGGGACTAGCGGGGGGGTACACAGATACGCAGTATTTT	CASSRGLAGGYTDTQYF
.	16	TRBJ1-1	TRBV15	TRBD1	TGTGCCACCAGCAGAGGTACCGGGACAGGGAACACTGAAGCTTTCTTT	CATSRGTGTGNTEAFF
.	17	TRBJ1-4	TRBV19	.	TGTGCCAGTAGTGTGCAGGGGTCCAGTCCGACTAATGAAAAACTGTTTTTT	CASSVQGSSPTNEKLFF
.	14	TRBJ2-1	TRBV25-1	TRBD2	TGTGCCAGCAGTGGATTTAGCGGGGAGAGTGAGCAGTTCTTC	CASSGFSGESEQFF
once	13	TRBJ2-7	TRBV5-4	TRBD1	TGTGCCAGCAGCCCGACAGGGGTCCACGAGCAGTACTTC	CASSPTGVHEQYF
once	16	TRBJ1-1	TRBV18	.	TGTGCCAGCTCACCACGATCGGCAGGGTTGAACACTGAAGCTTTCTTT	CASSPRSAGLNTEAFF
.	14	TRBJ1-4	TRBV29-1	TRBD1	TGCAGCGTTGGGGACAGGGCGAAGGGTGAAAAACTGTTTTTT	CSVGDRAKGEKLFF
.	15	TRBJ2-1	TRBV7-6	TRBD2	TGTGCCAGCAGCGCAGGACTAGCGGTCTACAATGAGCAGTTCTTC	CASSAGLAVYNEQFF